These 10 T cell receptor beta chains share one sample of origin, sequenced in a study of healthy donors' naive CD4 and CD8 T cells. Each TCR library used 500 ng of total RNA and a linear amplification protocol. TCRdb redid the calling of the reads with MiXCR, one entry per CDR3 protein. The table lists approximately 180,000 distinct CDR3 sequences, 65% to 80% of them singletons. Sequencing used naive CD4+ and CD8+ T cells sorted from blood, pooled from several donors. The receptors derive from a pool of human donors in good health; the sample pools cells from several healthy donors.

J is TRBJ1-1 and V is TRBV5-5; 7 bases line up with TRBD1. The CDR3 extends over 13 amino acids. Germline V gives CDR1 SGHKS, CDR2 YYEKEE (reference sequence). Losses at the gene ends were 0 bases for V and 5 bases for J; bases not matched to a gene: 1. The CDR3 spells CASSLEGATEAFF. CDR3 bases: TGTGCCAGCAGCTTGGAGGGGGCTACTGAAGCTTTCTTT.

The genes are TRBV29-1 and TRBJ2-5; D is ambiguous. This CDR3 contains 12 residues. Per germline, CDR1 SQVTM and CDR2 ANQGSEA. Trimming took off 4 bases at V and 5 bases at J, with 11 bases between the two ends. The chain's CDR3 is CSVVAPRETQYF. CDR3 DNA sequence: TGCAGCGTTGTAGCCCCTCGGGAGACCCAGTACTTC.

This clonotype was recorded a few times. The rearrangement links TRBV27 to TRBJ2-3; the D gene is possibly TRBD2 (6 bases). CDR3 size: 14 residues. Germline lookup yields CDR1 MNHEY and CDR2 SMNVEV (reference sequence). The V and J ends lost 3 bases and 6 bases respectively, with 13 bases between them. CDR3 protein: CASSFLGEADTQYF. DNA of the CDR3: TGTGCCAGCAGTTTTCTGGGGGAGGCGGATACGCAGTATTTT.

This chain joins TRBV6-2 or TRBV6-3 and TRBJ2-1; TRBD1 is a possible D gene (6 bases). Trimming cost V 3 bases and J 7 bases, with 13 bases left between them. CDR1 is MNHEY and CDR2 is SVGEGT in the germline V gene. CDR3 length: 14 amino acids. CDR3 nucleotide sequence: TGTGCCAGCAGTTATAGGGCAGGGGTTAATGAGCAGTTCTTC. It yields the protein CASSYRAGVNEQFF.

J is TRBJ2-1 and V is TRBV19, with 8 bases lining up with TRBD2. In germline, CDR1 is LNHDA, CDR2 SQIVND (reference sequence). V dropped 3 bases and J dropped 2; count of bases not matched to a gene: 3. CDR3 size: 15 residues. This CDR3 is CASSMGTSTYNEQFF. Here the CDR3 DNA reads TGTGCCAGTAGTATGGGGACTAGTACCTACAATGAGCAGTTCTTC.

The V and J genes are TRBV10-3 and TRBJ2-3; D is perhaps TRBD1 (6 bases). This CDR3 has 18 residues. Trimming removed 4 bases at V and 2 bases at J, with 22 bases between. Looked up from germline, CDR1 is ENHRY and CDR2 is SYGVKD. The CDR3 spells CAISGQTGLIRVTDTQYF. CDR3 coding DNA: TGTGCCATCAGTGGACAGACAGGCCTAATACGGGTCACAGATACGCAGTATTTT.

The gene calls are TRBV4-3 and TRBJ2-4; D may be TRBD1 (5 bases). Germline V lookup: CDR1 LGHNA, CDR2 YSLEER. The germline V and J ends were trimmed by 0 bases and 7 bases, with 16 bases remaining between them. The CDR3 runs 16 residues. Written as DNA, the CDR3 is TGCGCCAGCAGCCAAGATTGGCGCAGGGAAGTGAACATTCAGTACTTC. It translates to CASSQDWRREVNIQYF.

The chain employs TRBV29-1 and TRBJ2-2; TRBD1 agrees at 7 bases. Per the germline V gene, CDR1 is SQVTM and CDR2 is ANQGSEA. The ends lost 3 bases at V and 3 bases at J; junction bases unmatched: 4. There are 14 residues in the CDR3. CDR3 DNA sequence: TGCAGCGTTGATCGACAGGGTTACACCGGGGAGCTGTTTTTT. Amino acid sequence: CSVDRQGYTGELFF.

The chain combines TRBV6-2 or TRBV6-3 with TRBJ2-1; no clear D gene. CDR3 size: 16 residues. CDR1 and CDR2 (germline): MNHEY, SVGEGT. Trimming took off 8 bases at V and 0 bases at J, with 17 bases between the two ends. The CDR3 sequence is CASWTAGRSSYNEQFF. CDR3 nucleotide sequence: TGTGCCAGCTGGACCGCCGGACGTAGCTCCTACAATGAGCAGTTCTTC.

This chain connects TRBV29-1 to TRBJ1-5; D not resolved. This CDR3 has 14 amino acids. CDR1 is SQVTM and CDR2 is ANQGSEA in the germline V gene. Deletions cut 4 bases from V and 4 bases from J, with 14 bases between. CDR3 DNA sequence: TGCAGCGTTGCCCGAGACGGGAGGAATCAGCCCCAGCATTTT. Protein: CSVARDGRNQPQHF.